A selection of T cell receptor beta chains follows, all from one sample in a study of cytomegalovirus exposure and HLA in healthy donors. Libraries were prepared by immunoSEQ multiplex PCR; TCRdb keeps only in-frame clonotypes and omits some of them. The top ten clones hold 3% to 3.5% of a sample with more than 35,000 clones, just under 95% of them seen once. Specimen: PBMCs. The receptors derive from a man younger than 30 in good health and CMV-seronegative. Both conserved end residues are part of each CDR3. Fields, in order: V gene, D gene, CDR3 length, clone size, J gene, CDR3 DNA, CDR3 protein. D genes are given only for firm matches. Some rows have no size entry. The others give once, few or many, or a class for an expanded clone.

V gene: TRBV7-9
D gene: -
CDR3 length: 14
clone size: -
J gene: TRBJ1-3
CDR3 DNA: TGTGCCAGCAGCGGACCGGGACTGGGAAACACCATATATTTT
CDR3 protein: CASSGPGLGNTIYF

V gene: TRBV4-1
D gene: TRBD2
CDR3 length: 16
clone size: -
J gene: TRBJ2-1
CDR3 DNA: TGCGCCAGCAGCCAAGTGAGCGGGGGGGACTACAATGAGCAGTTCTTC
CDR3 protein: CASSQVSGGDYNEQFF

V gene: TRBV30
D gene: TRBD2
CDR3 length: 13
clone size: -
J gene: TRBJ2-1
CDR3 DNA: TGTGCCGGGTCTAGCGGGGCCTACAATGAGCAGTTCTTC
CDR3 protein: CAGSSGAYNEQFF

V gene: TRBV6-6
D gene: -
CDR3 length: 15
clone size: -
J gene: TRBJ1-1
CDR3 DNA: TGTGCCAGCAGTTACTCCCCTAATCGGGGAACTGAAGCTTTCTTT
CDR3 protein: CASSYSPNRGTEAFF

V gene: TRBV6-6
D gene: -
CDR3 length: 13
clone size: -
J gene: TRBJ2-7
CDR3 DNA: TGTGCCAGCAGTTCGGACAGCCCCTACGAGCAGTACTTC
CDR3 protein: CASSSDSPYEQYF

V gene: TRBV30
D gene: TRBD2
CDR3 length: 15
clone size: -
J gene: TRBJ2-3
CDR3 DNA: TGTGCCTGGAGTGTACTAGCGGGAGGGCCAGATACGCAGTATTTT
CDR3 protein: CAWSVLAGGPDTQYF

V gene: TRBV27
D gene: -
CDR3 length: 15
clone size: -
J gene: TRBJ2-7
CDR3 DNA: TGTGCCAGCAGTCTTTCCCGGGAGAGGCACTACGAGCAGTACTTC
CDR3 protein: CASSLSRERHYEQYF

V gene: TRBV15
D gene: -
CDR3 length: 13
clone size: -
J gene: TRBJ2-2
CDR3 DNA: TGTGCCACCAGCGGACCCGGGGCCGGGGAGCTGTTTTTT
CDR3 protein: CATSGPGAGELFF

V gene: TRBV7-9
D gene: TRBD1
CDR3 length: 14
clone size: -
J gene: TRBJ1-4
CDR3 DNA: TGTGCCAGCAGCCCGACAGGGCTGGGGGAAAAACTGTTTTTT
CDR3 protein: CASSPTGLGEKLFF

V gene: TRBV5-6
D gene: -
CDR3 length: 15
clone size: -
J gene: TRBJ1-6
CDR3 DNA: TGTGCCAGCAGCTTTCGCAGCTCCTATAATTCACCCCTCCACTTT
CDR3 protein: CASSFRSSYNSPLHF

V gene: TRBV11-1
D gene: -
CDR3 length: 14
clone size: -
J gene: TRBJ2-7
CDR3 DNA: TGTGCCAGCAGCTTTCGGGGTTCCCACTACGAGCAGTACTTC
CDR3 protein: CASSFRGSHYEQYF

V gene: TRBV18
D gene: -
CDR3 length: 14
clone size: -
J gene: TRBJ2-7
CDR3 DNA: TGTGCCAGCTCATACCTGGAGGCAACCTACGAGCAGTACTTC
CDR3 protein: CASSYLEATYEQYF

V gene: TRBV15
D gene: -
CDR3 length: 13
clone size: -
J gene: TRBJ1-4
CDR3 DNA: TGTGCCACCAGCAGAGTGTTCGGTGAAAAACTGTTTTTT
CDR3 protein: CATSRVFGEKLFF

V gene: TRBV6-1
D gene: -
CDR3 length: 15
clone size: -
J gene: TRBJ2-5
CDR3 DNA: TGTGCCAGCAGTGAAGCGGACAATGGAATCGAGACCCAGTACTTC
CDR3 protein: CASSEADNGIETQYF

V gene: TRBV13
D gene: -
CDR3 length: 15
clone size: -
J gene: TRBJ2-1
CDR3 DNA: TGTGCCAGCAGCTTAGAGGGACTCTCCTACAATGAGCAGTTCTTC
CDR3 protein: CASSLEGLSYNEQFF

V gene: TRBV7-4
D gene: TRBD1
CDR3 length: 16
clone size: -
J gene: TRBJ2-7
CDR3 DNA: TGTGCCAGCAGCCTTAGGGTGGGACAGGGTGCCTACGAGCAGTACTTC
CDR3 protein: CASSLRVGQGAYEQYF

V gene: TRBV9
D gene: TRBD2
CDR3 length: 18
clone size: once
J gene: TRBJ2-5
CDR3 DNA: TGTGCCAGCAGCCCACCGGTTAGCGGGGGTCGAAGAGAAGAGACCCAGTACTTC
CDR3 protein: CASSPPVSGGRREETQYF

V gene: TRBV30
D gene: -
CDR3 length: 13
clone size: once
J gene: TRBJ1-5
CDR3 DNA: TGTGCCTGGAGTGTGGCCAGAAATCAGCCCCAGCATTTT
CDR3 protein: CAWSVARNQPQHF

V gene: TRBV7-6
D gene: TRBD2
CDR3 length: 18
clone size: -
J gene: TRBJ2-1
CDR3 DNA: TGTGCCAGCAGCTTACAGAGACTAGCGGGGGCCGCCTACAATGAGCAGTTCTTC
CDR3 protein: CASSLQRLAGAAYNEQFF

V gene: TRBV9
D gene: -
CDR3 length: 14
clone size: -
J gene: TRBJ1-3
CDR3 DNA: TGTGCCAGCAGCGTAGGGAGCTCTGGAAACACCATATATTTT
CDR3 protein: CASSVGSSGNTIYF

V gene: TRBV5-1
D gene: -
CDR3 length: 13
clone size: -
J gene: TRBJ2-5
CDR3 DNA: TGCGCCAGCAGCTTGGATTCGGGTGAGACCCAGTACTTC
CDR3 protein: CASSLDSGETQYF